The source of this T cell receptor (beta chain) is a study of T cell responses to AZD1222 COVID-19 vaccine. This clone occurred a few times. Its specificity is not known. Study findings and constraints: Possibly, clonal diversity was underestimated; donors were largely white British and included more females.

Sequencing used immunoSEQ multiplex PCR; TCRdb keeps in-frame clones, though not all of them. The sample carries tens of thousands of clones, 90% recorded once. The V gene lost 4 bases and the J gene lost 0 bases, with 16 bases spanning the gap. The V gene's germline CDR1 is SGHRS and CDR2 YFSETQ. The CDR3 covers 16 residues. The chain uses TRBV5-1 and TRBJ1-1; D is unresolved. This clonotype was obtained from an adult who received the AZD1222 COVID-19 vaccine. The source material was peripheral blood, sampled 28 days after the second AZD1222 dose. DNA for the CDR3: TGCGCCAGCAGCCCGGGTAACCTACGCCTGAACACTGAAGCTTTCTTT. As protein: CASSPGNLRLNTEAFF. The whole variable domain, filled in from reference TRBV5-1 and TRBJ1-1, reads KAGVTQTPRYLIKTRGQQVTLSCSPISGHRSVSWYQQTPGQGLQFLFEYFSETQRNKGNFPGRFSGRQFSNSRSEMNVSTLELGDSALYLCASSPGNLRLNTEAFFGQGTRLTVV.